This T cell receptor (beta chain) was sequenced in a study of shared clonotypes between healthy human individuals. V lost 6 bases and J lost 3; bases outside the gene matches: 5. This CDR3 is built from 14 residues. CDR1 is LNHDA, CDR2 SQIVND, per germline (reference sequence). The table came from immunoSEQ multiplex PCR; TCRdb's copy has only in-frame clones and leaves some out. The sample has a few million clones, just under 95% seen once. CD45RO-negative, CCR7-selected cells formed the naive CD8 fraction, which excluded terminally differentiated effector memory CD45RA+ cells. J is TRBJ1-2 and V is TRBV19; 9 bases are a match to TRBD1. Source material: naive CD8+ T cells from PBMCs. The receptor's source is a man younger than 35 in good health. Some clones in this sample may be carry-over from other donors' samples. CDR3 DNA sequence: TGTGCCAGTAGATCGAGGACAGGGGACTATGGCTACACCTTC. Protein: CASRSRTGDYGYTF.